This T cell receptor beta chain was observed in a study of cytomegalovirus exposure and HLA in healthy donors. PCR primers comprised 60 Vbeta and 13 Jbeta primers. Sequenced by immunoSEQ multiplex PCR; TCRdb stores in-frame clones only, minus some. The data hold some 140,000 clones, with about four fifths observed a single time. The CDR3 is made up of 14 amino acids. The germline V gene encodes CDR1 MNHNS and CDR2 SASEGT. The V call is TRBV6-1, the J call TRBJ2-5; TRBD2 matches at 8 bases. Gene TRBJ2-7 matches the end of the DNA better, so the J call may be wrong. The sequence came from a man younger than 35 in good health and CMV-seronegative. Source material: PBMCs. The CDR3 protein is CASRRAGDTYEQYF. CDR3 nucleotide sequence: TGTGCCAGCAGGAGAGCGGGGGACACCTACGAGCAGTACTTC.